This TCR beta chain was identified in a study of identical twins. Whole-study findings and limits: Excess low generation probability was seen in twin-shared out-of-frame alpha sequences. Findings came from cross-sectional statistics, without long-term follow-up of donors.

With regard to this clonotype: The antigen is undetermined.

Only healthy Caucasians were enrolled as donors. With 1 base removed from V and 2 bases from J, the gap between germline ends came to 12 bases. Germline assignment: CDR1 MGHRA and CDR2 YSYEKL. CDR3 length: 15 amino acids. TCRdb re-derived calls from the 5' RACE reads in MiXCR, one entry per CDR3 protein. The table has some 300,000 distinct CDR3 sequences, approximately 13% seen once. These data also formed part of another study, on yellow fever vaccine responses in identical twins. That work adds: Twins' vaccine T cell response reportedly gave the appearance of partial convergence and partial personalization.

The sample comprised CD8+ T cells sorted from blood. The V and J genes are TRBV4-1 and TRBJ2-7; TRBD1 is a possible D gene (5 bases). The clonotype was recovered from a woman aged 18-35 years in good health. The CDR3 nucleotides read TGCGCCAGCAGCCAAGCGACAGATTTACCCTACGAGCAGTACTTC. The encoded protein is CASSQATDLPYEQYF.